The following is a T cell receptor beta chain sequence with its context. Antigen unknown. CD45RO-negative, CCR7-selected cells formed the naive CD8 fraction, which excluded terminally differentiated effector memory CD45RA+ cells. The healthy adult donors were HIV-negative and reported no recent acute infections or vaccinations. Germline lookup yields CDR1 SGHRS and CDR2 YFSETQ. The ends lost 2 bases at V and 0 bases at J; junction bases unmatched: 3. This CDR3 comprises 15 residues. The entry originates in a study of shared clonotypes between healthy human individuals. Study at large: Aged 18 to 49, the donors were a couple of women and a few men. The study's findings and limits: Generally, naive subsets came out with larger estimated richness than memory subsets. Sequencing depth was expected to affect clonotype sharing among donors.

Assay used: immunoSEQ multiplex PCR; TCRdb lists only in-frame clones, some missing. Among roughly 2,000,000 clones listed, just under 95% were seen once. The sequence derives from a man aged 18 to 29 in good health. What was sequenced was naive CD8+ T cells sorted from blood. The chain is built from TRBV5-1 and TRBJ2-7, with TRBD1 matching 9 bases. CDR3 loop: CASSLVTGGSYEQYF. In DNA form, the CDR3 reads TGCGCCAGCAGCTTAGTGACAGGGGGCTCCTACGAGCAGTACTTC.